A selection of T cell receptor beta chains follows, all from one sample in a study of T cells in Graves' hyperthyroidism and ophthalmopathy. MiXCR, applied by TCRdb to the multiplex PCR reads, yields one record per CDR3 protein. This table has hundreds of thousands of distinct CDR3 sequences, under 60% appearing once. Material for sequencing was peripheral blood or thyroid tissue (not recorded which). All receptors come from a woman in her late teens or twenties with Graves' hyperthyroidism. CDR3s include the opening cysteine and the closing phenylalanine or tryptophan. A D gene is named only where the DNA matches it firmly. Where a row states a size, it is once, few, many or the class of an expanded clone; other rows omit it.

V gene	J gene	CDR3 length	clone size	D gene	CDR3 DNA	CDR3 protein
TRBV2	TRBJ2-5	14	many	.	TGTGCCAGCAGTGAAGGCCAGTCGGTAGAGACCCAGTACTTC	CASSEGQSVETQYF
TRBV7-8	TRBJ2-7	18	.	TRBD1	TGTGCCAGCAGCCAAGACCCCCCGAACAGGGGAAGTTCCTACGAGCAGTACTTC	CASSQDPPNRGSSYEQYF
TRBV10-1	TRBJ1-2	15	.	.	TGCGCCAGCAGCCGACCTCTAGAGAATCGTCATGGCTACACCTTC	CASSRPLENRHGYTF
TRBV7-3	TRBJ1-1	14	.	.	TGTGCCAGCAGATTAGCGGACGGCCTCACTGAAGCTTTCTTT	CASRLADGLTEAFF
TRBV5-1	TRBJ2-5	14	few	.	TGCGCCAGCCAAGTTTCAGGGATCGTGGAGACCCAGTACTTC	CASQVSGIVETQYF
TRBV29-1	TRBJ2-7	12	.	TRBD2	TGCTTTACCGGGACTAGCTGGAGCGAGCAGTACTTC	CFTGTSWSEQYF
TRBV19	TRBJ2-6	18	.	.	TGCGCCAGCAGCCAAGATGGGGCAGGAACCTCTGGGGCCAACGTCCTGACTTTC	CASSQDGAGTSGANVLTF
TRBV7-2	TRBJ1-1	13	.	.	TGTGCCAGCAGCTCTCGGAGGAGCGGTGAAGCTTTCTTT	CASSSRRSGEAFF
TRBV14	TRBJ2-5	16	.	.	TGTGCCAGCAGCCAGACACCCGGGACGTACCAAGAGACCCAGTACTTC	CASSQTPGTYQETQYF
TRBV2	TRBJ1-2	13	many	TRBD1	TGTGCCAGCAGTGTGGACAGGGGAGATGGCTACACCTTC	CASSVDRGDGYTF
TRBV2	TRBJ1-3	11	once	.	TGTGCCAGCAGCTCCGGGAGGGCAATATATTTT	CASSSGRAIYF
TRBV9	TRBJ1-1	15	few	.	TGTGCCAGCAGCGTAGAGGGCAGGGTGTACACTGAAGCTTTCTTT	CASSVEGRVYTEAFF
TRBV7-2	TRBJ2-2	13	few	.	TGTGCCAGCAGCCCAGCACGAGCCGGGGAGCTGTTTTTT	CASSPARAGELFF
TRBV29-1	TRBJ2-7	14	few	.	TGCAGCGTTGTGGACGCCAAAAGCCCCTACGAGCAGTACTTC	CSVVDAKSPYEQYF
TRBV7-9	TRBJ1-2	15	few	.	TGTGCCAGCAGCTCAACCGGAGGAGGTTACTATGGCTACACCTTC	CASSSTGGGYYGYTF
TRBV10-3	TRBJ1-1	13	.	TRBD1	TGTGCCATCAGTGAGACAGGGGGCACTGAAGCTTTCTTT	CAISETGGTEAFF
TRBV7-6	TRBJ2-7	14	.	TRBD2	TGTGCCAGCAGCCGGAGCGGGAGACTCTACGAGCAGTACTTC	CASSRSGRLYEQYF
TRBV20-1	TRBJ2-5	12	few	.	TGCAGTGCAGATCGGGCCAAAGAGACCCAGTACTTC	CSADRAKETQYF
TRBV4-3	TRBJ1-6	18	.	TRBD1	TGCGCCAGCAGCCATCTGAGGGACAGGGGGCTAGGTAATTCACCCCTCCACTTT	CASSHLRDRGLGNSPLHF
TRBV6-2/TRBV6-3	TRBJ2-2	16	.	.	TGTGCCAGCAGTTACGGTTACAGTACGAACACCGGGGAGCTGTTTTTT	CASSYGYSTNTGELFF
TRBV14	TRBJ1-2	15	.	.	TGTGCCAGCAGCCAAGATTGGATCGGGGTCTATGGCTACACCTTC	CASSQDWIGVYGYTF
TRBV20-1	TRBJ1-2	13	.	.	TGCAGTGGGCCTAACGGGGGACACTATGGCTACACCTTC	CSGPNGGHYGYTF
TRBV24-1	TRBJ1-3	13	many	.	TGTGCCACCGGAGAGGCTTTGGGAAACACCATATATTTT	CATGEALGNTIYF
TRBV25-1	TRBJ2-7	12	.	TRBD2	TGTGCTAGGACTAGCGGTGACTACGAGCAGTACTTC	CARTSGDYEQYF
TRBV10-2	TRBJ1-4	17	few	.	TGTGCCAGCTCACCACCGGACGGGAGCAGGGCTTACGAAAAACTGTTTTTT	CASSPPDGSRAYEKLFF
TRBV10-3	TRBJ2-7	13	few	.	TGTGCCATCAGCCGGGAGAGGCTGCTCGAGCAGTACTTC	CAISRERLLEQYF
TRBV2	TRBJ1-2	13	many	.	TGTGCCACCGAGCAGGGCAAGAACTATGGCTACACCTTC	CATEQGKNYGYTF
TRBV20-1	TRBJ1-1	15	.	.	TGCAGTGCTAGAGAGGGGAAGGGGACATGGGCTGAAGCTTTCTTT	CSAREGKGTWAEAFF
TRBV5-4	TRBJ1-5	15	few	.	TGTGCCAGCAGCTTGGGCGGAGATAGCAATCAGCCCCAGCATTTT	CASSLGGDSNQPQHF
TRBV9	TRBJ2-5	15	few	TRBD1	TGTGCCAGCAGCCACTGGGGACAGGGACAAGAGACCCAGTACTTC	CASSHWGQGQETQYF
TRBV6-1	TRBJ1-1	15	.	.	TGTGCCAGCAGCAAAACTGGCAGGGGGAACACTGAAGCTTTCTTT	CASSKTGRGNTEAFF
TRBV7-2	TRBJ2-7	14	.	.	TGTGCCAGCAGCCAAGAAGTGACAGGTTTCGGGCAGTACTTC	CASSQEVTGFGQYF
TRBV15	TRBJ1-2	14	many	.	TGTGCCACCAGCAGACCCGGACTTAACTATGGCTACACCTTC	CATSRPGLNYGYTF
TRBV20-1	TRBJ2-6	13	.	.	TGCAGTGCTGTTAGAGGGGGGGCCAACGTCCTGACTTTC	CSAVRGGANVLTF
TRBV7-3	TRBJ1-1	13	.	.	TGTGCCAGCAGCCCCAATCCGGGCACTGAAGCTTTCTTT	CASSPNPGTEAFF
TRBV19	TRBJ1-6	13	few	.	TGTGCCAGTAGTATAGCGTCGGGTTCACCCCTCCACTTT	CASSIASGSPLHF
TRBV9	TRBJ2-2	11	.	.	TGTGCCAGCAGGGTGACAGGGGAGCTGTTTTTT	CASRVTGELFF
TRBV9	TRBJ2-2	15	few	TRBD1	TGTACCAGCAGCCCTGACAGGGGGCAGAACGGGGAGCTGTTTTTT	CTSSPDRGQNGELFF
TRBV7-6	TRBJ2-7	14	.	TRBD1	TGTGCCAGCAGCCAGCCGGGACAGGGGGCCAGGGTTTACTTC	CASSQPGQGARVYF
TRBV2	TRBJ1-2	15	.	.	TGTGCCAGCAGTCGGGACTGGACCCTTAACTATGGCTACACCTTC	CASSRDWTLNYGYTF
TRBV5-1	TRBJ2-1	13	once	.	TGCGCCAGCAGCTTGCAATTGTCCTACGAGCAGTTCTTC	CASSLQLSYEQFF
TRBV25-1	TRBJ1-6	13	.	TRBD1	TGTGCTCAGACAGGGAGCGATAATTCACCCCTCCACTTT	CAQTGSDNSPLHF
TRBV2	TRBJ1-1	12	many	.	TGTGCCAGCAGTGAAGTGGAGGCAGAAGCTTTCTTT	CASSEVEAEAFF
TRBV7-2	TRBJ1-2	13	.	.	TGTGCCAGCAGCTTAGGGAGTCATCGTGGCTACACCTTC	CASSLGSHRGYTF
TRBV25-1	TRBJ1-1	17	.	.	TGTGCCAGCACCCTGGGAGGGAGAACAGGATCCAACACTGAAGCTTTCTTT	CASTLGGRTGSNTEAFF
TRBV25-1	TRBJ1-1	14	few	.	TGTGCCAGCAGCCAATCGACAGTTTCGATTGAAGCTTTCTTT	CASSQSTVSIEAFF
TRBV7-9	TRBJ2-3	14	.	.	TGTGCCAGCAGCTCCGGGTCTACCACAGATACGCAGTATTTT	CASSSGSTTDTQYF
TRBV2	TRBJ1-1	15	few	TRBD1	TGTGCCAGCAGTTTAGGACAGGGGGAGAGCACTGAAGCTTTCTTT	CASSLGQGESTEAFF
TRBV7-9	TRBJ1-1	17	.	.	TGTGCCAGCAGCTTAGACGGTATCTGGGGCTCGGGCACTGAAGCTTTCTTT	CASSLDGIWGSGTEAFF
TRBV20-1	TRBJ2-2	15	.	TRBD2	TGCAGTGCTACCAGCGGGAGGGCCCTCGGCGGGGAGCTGTTTTTT	CSATSGRALGGELFF
TRBV10-1	TRBJ2-5	15	.	TRBD1	TGCGCCAGCGGTGAGTCGACAGGGCAACAAGAGACCCAGTACTTC	CASGESTGQQETQYF
TRBV2	TRBJ2-7	13	.	TRBD1	TGTGCCAGCAGTGGGGACAGGGGGCTTGAGCAGTACTTC	CASSGDRGLEQYF
TRBV7-9	TRBJ1-6	14	.	TRBD1	TGTGCCAGCAGCTATAGACAGGGGCTTTCACCCCTCCACTTT	CASSYRQGLSPLHF